This T cell receptor (beta chain) appears in the sequencing data of a study of Ad26.COV2.S vaccination and SARS-CoV-2 variants. The treatment here: approximately 18 received Ad26.COV2.S at low or high dose, single or two shots; several received placebo; per-sample allocation not given. It was on day 63 after the first vaccine or placebo injection that samples were taken. Expressing Wuhan-strain SARS-CoV-2 spike, an Ad26 vector served as the vaccine. Libraries were prepared by immunoSEQ multiplex PCR; TCRdb keeps only in-frame clonotypes and omits some of them. The table lists about 400,000 clones, about 80% of them singletons, with just under 7.5% in the top ten. CDR3 length equals 15 residues. Germline V lookup: CDR1 MNHGY, CDR2 SVAAGI. The V and J ends lost 3 bases and 1 base respectively, with 12 bases between them.

The TCR originated in a person between 18 and 65 years old who received the Ad26.COV2.S COVID-19 vaccine or a placebo. Sequenced here: peripheral blood, sampled in a trial of Ad26.COV2.S vaccine versus placebo. The chain links TRBV6-9 to TRBJ2-5, with D perhaps matching TRBD1 (5 bases). DNA of the CDR3: TGTGCCAGCAGTTACGGTTTGGGGCCCCAAGAGACCCAGTACTTC. Translated: CASSYGLGPQETQYF.